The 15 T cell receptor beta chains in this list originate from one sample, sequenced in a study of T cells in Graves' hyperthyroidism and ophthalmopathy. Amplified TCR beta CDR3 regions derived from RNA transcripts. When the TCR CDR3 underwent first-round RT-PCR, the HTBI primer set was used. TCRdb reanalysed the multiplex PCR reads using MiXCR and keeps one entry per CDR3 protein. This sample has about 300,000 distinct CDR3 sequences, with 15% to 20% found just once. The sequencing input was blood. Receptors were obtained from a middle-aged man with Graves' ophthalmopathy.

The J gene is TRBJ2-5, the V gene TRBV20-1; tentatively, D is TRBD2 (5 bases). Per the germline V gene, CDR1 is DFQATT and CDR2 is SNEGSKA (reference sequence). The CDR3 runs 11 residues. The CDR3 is CRATGMETQYF. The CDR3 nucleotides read TGCAGGGCAACGGGAATGGAGACCCAGTACTTC.

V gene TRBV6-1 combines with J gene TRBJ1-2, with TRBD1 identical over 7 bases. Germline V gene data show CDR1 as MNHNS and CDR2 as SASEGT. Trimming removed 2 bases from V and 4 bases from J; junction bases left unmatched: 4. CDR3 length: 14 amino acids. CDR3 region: CASSERGQRYGYTF. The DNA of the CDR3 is TGTGCCAGCAGTGAACGGGGACAGCGCTATGGCTACACCTTC.

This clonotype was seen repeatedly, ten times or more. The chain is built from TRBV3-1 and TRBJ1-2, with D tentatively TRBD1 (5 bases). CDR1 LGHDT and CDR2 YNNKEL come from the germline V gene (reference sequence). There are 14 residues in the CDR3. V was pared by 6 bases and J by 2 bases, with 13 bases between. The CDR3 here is CASRRWDGNYGYTF. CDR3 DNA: TGTGCCAGCAGACGATGGGACGGAAACTATGGCTACACCTTC.

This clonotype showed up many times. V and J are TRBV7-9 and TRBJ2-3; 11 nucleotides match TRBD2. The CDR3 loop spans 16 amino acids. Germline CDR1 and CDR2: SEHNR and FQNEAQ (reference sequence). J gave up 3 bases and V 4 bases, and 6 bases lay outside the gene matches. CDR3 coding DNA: TGTGCCAGCAGCTCCTTACTAGCGGGAGTAACAGATACGCAGTATTTT. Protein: CASSSLLAGVTDTQYF.

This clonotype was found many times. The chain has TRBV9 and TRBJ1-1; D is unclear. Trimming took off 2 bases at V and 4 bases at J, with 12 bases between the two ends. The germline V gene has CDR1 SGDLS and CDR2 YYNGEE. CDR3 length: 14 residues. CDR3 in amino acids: CASSVDSGSTEAFF. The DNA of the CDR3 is TGTGCCAGCAGCGTGGATTCGGGTAGCACTGAAGCTTTCTTT.

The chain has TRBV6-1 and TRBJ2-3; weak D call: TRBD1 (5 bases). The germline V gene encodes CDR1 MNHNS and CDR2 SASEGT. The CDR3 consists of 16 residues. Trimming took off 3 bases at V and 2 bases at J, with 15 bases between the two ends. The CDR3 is CASSDSMAGLTDTQYF. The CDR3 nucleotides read TGTGCCAGCAGTGATTCGATGGCAGGGCTCACAGATACGCAGTATTTT.

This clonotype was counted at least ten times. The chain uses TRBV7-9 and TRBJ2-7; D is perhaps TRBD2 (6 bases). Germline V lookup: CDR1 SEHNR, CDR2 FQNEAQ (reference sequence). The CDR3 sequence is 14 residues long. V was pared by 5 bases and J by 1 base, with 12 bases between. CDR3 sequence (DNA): TGTGCCAGCAGCCTAAACGGGGGATCCTACGAGCAGTACTTC. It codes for CASSLNGGSYEQYF.

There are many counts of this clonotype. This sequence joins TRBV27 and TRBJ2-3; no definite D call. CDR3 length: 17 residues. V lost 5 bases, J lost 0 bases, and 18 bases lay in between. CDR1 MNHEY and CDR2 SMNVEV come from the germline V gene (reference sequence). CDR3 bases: TGTGCCAGCAGTCCCTCCTTTGGTCACCCTAGCACAGATACGCAGTATTTT. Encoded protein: CASSPSFGHPSTDTQYF.

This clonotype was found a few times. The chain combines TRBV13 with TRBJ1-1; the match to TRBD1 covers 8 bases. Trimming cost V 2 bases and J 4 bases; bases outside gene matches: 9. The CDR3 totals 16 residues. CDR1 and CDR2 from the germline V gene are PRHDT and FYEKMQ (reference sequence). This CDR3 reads CASSLYVDRGGTEAFF. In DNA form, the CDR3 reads TGTGCCAGCAGCTTATACGTCGACAGGGGTGGCACTGAAGCTTTCTTT.

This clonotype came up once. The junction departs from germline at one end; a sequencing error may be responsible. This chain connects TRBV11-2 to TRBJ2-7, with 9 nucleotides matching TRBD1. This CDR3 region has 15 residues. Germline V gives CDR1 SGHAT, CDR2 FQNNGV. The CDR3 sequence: CASSQVGTGIYEQYF. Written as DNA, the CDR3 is TGCGCCAGCAGCCAAGTGGGGACAGGGATTTACGAGCAGTACTTC.

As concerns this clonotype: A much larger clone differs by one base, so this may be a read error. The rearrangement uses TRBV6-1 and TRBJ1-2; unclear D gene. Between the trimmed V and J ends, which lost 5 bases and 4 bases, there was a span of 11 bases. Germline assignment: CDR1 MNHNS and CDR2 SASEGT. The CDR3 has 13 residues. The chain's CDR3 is CASSFDGSYGYTF. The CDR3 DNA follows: TGTGCCAGCAGTTTTGACGGCAGCTATGGCTACACCTTC.

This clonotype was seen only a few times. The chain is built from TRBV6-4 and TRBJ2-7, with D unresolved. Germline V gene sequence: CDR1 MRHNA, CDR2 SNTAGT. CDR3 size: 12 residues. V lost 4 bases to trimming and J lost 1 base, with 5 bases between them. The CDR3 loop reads CASSGLSYEQYF. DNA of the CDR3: TGTGCCAGCAGTGGACTTTCCTACGAGCAGTACTTC.

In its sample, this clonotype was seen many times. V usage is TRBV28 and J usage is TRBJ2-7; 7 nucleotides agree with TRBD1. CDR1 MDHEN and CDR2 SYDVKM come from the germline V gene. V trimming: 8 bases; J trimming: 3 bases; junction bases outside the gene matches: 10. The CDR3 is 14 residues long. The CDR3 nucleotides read TGTGCCAGCCGCTCCGGGACAGCTTTCTACGAGCAGTACTTC. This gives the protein CASRSGTAFYEQYF.

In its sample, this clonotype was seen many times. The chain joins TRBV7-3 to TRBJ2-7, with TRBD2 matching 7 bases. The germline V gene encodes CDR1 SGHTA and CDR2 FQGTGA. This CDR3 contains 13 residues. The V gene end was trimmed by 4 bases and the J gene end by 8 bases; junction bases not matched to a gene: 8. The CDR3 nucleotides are TGTGCCAGCAGCTCACAGACTAGCACCCAGCAGTACTTC. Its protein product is CASSSQTSTQQYF.

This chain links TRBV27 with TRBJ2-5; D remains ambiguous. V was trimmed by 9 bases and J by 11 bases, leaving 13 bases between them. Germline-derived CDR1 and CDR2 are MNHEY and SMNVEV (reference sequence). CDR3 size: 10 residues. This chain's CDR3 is CASHATAQYF. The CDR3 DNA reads TGTGCCAGTCATGCGACGGCTCAGTACTTC.